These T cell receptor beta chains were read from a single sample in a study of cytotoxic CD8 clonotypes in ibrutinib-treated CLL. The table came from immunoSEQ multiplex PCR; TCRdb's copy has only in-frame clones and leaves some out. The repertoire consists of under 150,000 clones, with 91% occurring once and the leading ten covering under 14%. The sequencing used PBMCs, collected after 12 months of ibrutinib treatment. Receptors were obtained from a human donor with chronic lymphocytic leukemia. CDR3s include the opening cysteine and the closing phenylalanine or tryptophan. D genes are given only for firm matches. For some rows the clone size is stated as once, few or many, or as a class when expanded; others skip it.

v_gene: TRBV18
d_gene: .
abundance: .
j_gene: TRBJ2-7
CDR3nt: TGTGCCAGCTCAGGGGCCCAGGGACCCTACGAGCAGTACTTC
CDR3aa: CASSGAQGPYEQYF

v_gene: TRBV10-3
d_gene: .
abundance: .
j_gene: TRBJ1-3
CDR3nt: TGTGCCATCTCGTCAGGGGGAAACACCATATATTTT
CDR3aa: CAISSGGNTIYF

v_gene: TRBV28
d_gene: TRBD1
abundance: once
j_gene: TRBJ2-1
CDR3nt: TGTGCCAGCACCCGACAGGGGATCTACAATGAGCAGTTCTTC
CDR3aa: CASTRQGIYNEQFF

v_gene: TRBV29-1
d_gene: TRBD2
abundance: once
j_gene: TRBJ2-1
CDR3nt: TGCAGCGAAACTATAGCGGGAGGGCCTCATGAGCAGTTCTTC
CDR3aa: CSETIAGGPHEQFF

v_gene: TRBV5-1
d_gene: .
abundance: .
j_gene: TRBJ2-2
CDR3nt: TGCGCCAGCAGCTTGGCCTCAGGAACCGGGGAGCTGTTTTTT
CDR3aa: CASSLASGTGELFF

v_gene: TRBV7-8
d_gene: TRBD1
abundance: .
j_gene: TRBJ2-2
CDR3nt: TGTGCCAGCACCAAGACCCCGGACAGGGGGCTTAAGAACACCGGGGAGCTGTTTTTT
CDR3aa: CASTKTPDRGLKNTGELFF

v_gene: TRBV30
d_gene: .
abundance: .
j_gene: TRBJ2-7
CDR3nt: TGTGCCTGGAGTGTTACGACTAGCTCCTACGAGCAGTACTTC
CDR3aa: CAWSVTTSSYEQYF

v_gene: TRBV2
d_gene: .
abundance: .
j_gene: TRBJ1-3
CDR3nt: TGTGCCAGCAGAGGAAGGGCTTCCTCTGGAAACACCATATATTTT
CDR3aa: CASRGRASSGNTIYF

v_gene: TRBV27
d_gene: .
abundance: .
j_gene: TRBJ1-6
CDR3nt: TGTGCCAGCAGTTTTTCCCCCAATTCACCCCTCCACTTT
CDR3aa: CASSFSPNSPLHF

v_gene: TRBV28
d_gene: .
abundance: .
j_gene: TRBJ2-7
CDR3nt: TGTGCCAGCAGTTTATCTGGGATCTCCCCCTACGAGCAGTACTTC
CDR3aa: CASSLSGISPYEQYF

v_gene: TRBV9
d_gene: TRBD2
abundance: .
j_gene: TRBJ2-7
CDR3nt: TGTGCCAGCAGCACCGGGACTAGCGCGGCCTACGAGCAGTACTTC
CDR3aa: CASSTGTSAAYEQYF

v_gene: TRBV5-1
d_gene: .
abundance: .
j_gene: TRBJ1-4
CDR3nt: TGCGCCAGCAGCTTGGCGACAACGAGTGAAAAACTGTTTTTT
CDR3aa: CASSLATTSEKLFF

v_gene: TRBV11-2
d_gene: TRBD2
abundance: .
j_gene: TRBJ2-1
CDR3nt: TGTGCCAGCAGCTGGGGACTAATAGCGGGAGGCATGGGGAATGAGCAGTTCTTC
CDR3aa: CASSWGLIAGGMGNEQFF

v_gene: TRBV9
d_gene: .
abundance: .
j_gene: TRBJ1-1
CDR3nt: TGTGCCAGCAGCGTAGATTCGGGCCCGGGACAAAACACTGAAGCTTTCTTT
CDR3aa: CASSVDSGPGQNTEAFF

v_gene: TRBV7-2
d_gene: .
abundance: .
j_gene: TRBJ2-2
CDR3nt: TGTGCCAGCAGCTTAGTGCTGGGTAAGTCGGGGAGGGGGACCGGGGAGCTGTTTTTT
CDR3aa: CASSLVLGKSGRGTGELFF

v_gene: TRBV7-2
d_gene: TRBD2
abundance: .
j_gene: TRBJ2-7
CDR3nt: TGTGCCAGCAGCTCGACCCGACTAGCGGGAGTACCTCAGTACTTC
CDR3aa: CASSSTRLAGVPQYF

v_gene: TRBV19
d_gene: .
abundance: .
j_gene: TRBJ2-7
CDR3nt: TGTGCCAGTAGTATAGACCCAGCGGGACATGGGGAGCAGTACTTC
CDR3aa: CASSIDPAGHGEQYF

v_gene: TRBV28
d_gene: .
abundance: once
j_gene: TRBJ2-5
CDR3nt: TGTGCCAGCAGTTTCATAGGGGATCAAGAGACCCAGTACTTC
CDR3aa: CASSFIGDQETQYF

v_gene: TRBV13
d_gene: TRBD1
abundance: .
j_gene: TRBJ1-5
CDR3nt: TGTGCCAGCAGCTCCCAGGGGGCTCAGCCCCAGCATTTT
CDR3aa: CASSSQGAQPQHF

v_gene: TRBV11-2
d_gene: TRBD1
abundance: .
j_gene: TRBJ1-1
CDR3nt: TGTGCCAGCAGCCGATGGGGAGGGGGCTCTGAAGCTTTCTTT
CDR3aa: CASSRWGGGSEAFF

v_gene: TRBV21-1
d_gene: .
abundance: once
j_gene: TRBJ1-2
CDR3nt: TGTGCCAGCAGCAAAGTGCCCGTTTCGACAGGAAACTATGGCTACACCTTC
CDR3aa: CASSKVPVSTGNYGYTF

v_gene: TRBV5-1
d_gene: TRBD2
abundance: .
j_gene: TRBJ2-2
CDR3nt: TGCGCCAGCAGCTTGGGGCTAGCGGGAACCGGGGAGCTGTTTTTT
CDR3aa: CASSLGLAGTGELFF

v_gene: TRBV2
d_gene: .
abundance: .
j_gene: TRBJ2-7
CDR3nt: TGTGCCAGCAGTGAAGCGCGGGGTGGCGAGCAGTACTTC
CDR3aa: CASSEARGGEQYF

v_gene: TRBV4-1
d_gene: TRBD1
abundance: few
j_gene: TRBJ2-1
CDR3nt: TGCGCCAGCAGCCAAGAAATTGGGACAGGGGTCAATGAGCAGTTCTTC
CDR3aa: CASSQEIGTGVNEQFF

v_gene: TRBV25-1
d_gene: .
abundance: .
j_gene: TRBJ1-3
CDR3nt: TGTGCCAGCAGTGACAGAGTAGCCTCTGGAAACACCATATATTTT
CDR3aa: CASSDRVASGNTIYF

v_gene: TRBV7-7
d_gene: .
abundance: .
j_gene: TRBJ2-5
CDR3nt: TGTGCTAGCAGCTTGGGTGGGGGAGTAGGGCAAGAGACCCAGTACTTC
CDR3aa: CASSLGGGVGQETQYF

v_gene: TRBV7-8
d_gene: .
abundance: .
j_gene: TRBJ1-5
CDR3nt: TGTGCCAGCAGCTTAGGTCTGGGACGGCGGCAGCCCCAGCATTTT
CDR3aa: CASSLGLGRRQPQHF

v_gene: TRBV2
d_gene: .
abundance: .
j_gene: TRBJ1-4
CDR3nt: TGTGCCACTTCGCGGGAAGAGAGTGAAAAACTGTTTTTT
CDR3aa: CATSREESEKLFF

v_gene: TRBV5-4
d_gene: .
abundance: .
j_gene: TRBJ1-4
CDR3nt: TGTGCCAGCAGCTTGCAATTCGGCGGCATTAATGGCGAAAAACTGTTTTTT
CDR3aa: CASSLQFGGINGEKLFF

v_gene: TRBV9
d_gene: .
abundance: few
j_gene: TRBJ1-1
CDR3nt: TGTGCCAGCAGCGTAGTAACCGACGGAGCTTTCTTT
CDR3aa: CASSVVTDGAFF

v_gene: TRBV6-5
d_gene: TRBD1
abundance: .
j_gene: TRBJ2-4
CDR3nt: TGTGCCAGCAGTTCTTGGACAGGGGGCAGGAACATTCAGTACTTC
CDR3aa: CASSSWTGGRNIQYF

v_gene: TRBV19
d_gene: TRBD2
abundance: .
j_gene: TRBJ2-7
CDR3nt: TGTGCCAGTAGTACAATTAGCGGGTTTACGGAGGAGCAGTACTTC
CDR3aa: CASSTISGFTEEQYF

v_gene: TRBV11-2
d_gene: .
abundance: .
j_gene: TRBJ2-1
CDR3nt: TGTGCCAGCAGCTTAGGACCTAACACTTTCGCGGATGAGCAGTTCTTC
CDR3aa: CASSLGPNTFADEQFF

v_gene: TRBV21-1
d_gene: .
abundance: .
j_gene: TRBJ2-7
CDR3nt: TGTGCCAGCAGCAAACTGACTAGCGGACATCCGTACGAGCAGTACTTC
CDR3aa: CASSKLTSGHPYEQYF

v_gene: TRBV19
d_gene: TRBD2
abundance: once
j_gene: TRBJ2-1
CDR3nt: TGTGCCAGTAGTATAGGAGCAAGTAGCGGGAGGGCTAACAATGAGCAGTTCTTC
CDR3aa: CASSIGASSGRANNEQFF

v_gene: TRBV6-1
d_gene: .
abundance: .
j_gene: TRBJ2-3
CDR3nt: TGTGCCAGCAGTGGTAAACCGGGACACCCCACAGATACGCAGTATTTT
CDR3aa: CASSGKPGHPTDTQYF

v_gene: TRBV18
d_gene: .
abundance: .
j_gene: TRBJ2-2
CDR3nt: TGTGCCAGCTCACCCCTATTGGGGGCGGGAATCACCGGGGAGCTGTTTTTT
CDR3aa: CASSPLLGAGITGELFF

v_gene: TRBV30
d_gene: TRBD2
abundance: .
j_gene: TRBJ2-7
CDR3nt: TGTGCCTGGGGCAAAGGACTAGCGGCCTACGAGCAGTACTTC
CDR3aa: CAWGKGLAAYEQYF

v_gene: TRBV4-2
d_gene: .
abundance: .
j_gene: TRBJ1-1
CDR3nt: TGTGCCAGCAGCCAAGACGGACAGCCGAACACTGAAGCTTTCTTT
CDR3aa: CASSQDGQPNTEAFF

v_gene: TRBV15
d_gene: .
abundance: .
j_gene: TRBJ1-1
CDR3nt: TGTGCCACCAGCAGAGATTCGGGGGCAGGGTCGTACGCTGAAGCTTTCTTT
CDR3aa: CATSRDSGAGSYAEAFF

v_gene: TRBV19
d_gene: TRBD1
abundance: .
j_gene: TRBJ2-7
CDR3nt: TGTGCCAGTACCGGGACAGGGAGGCACGAGCAGTACTTC
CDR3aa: CASTGTGRHEQYF

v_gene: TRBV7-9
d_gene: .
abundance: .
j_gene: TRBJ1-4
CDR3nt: TGTGCCAGCGCCGGAGCAACTAATGAAAAACTGTTTTTT
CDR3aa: CASAGATNEKLFF

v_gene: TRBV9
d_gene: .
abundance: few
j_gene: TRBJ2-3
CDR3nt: TGTGCCAGCAGCGTGCAGGGGGGGATTACAGATACGCAGTATTTT
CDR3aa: CASSVQGGITDTQYF

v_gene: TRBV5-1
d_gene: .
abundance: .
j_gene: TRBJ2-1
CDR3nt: TGCGCCAGCAGCTTGGACACCGGGAGTGGCACCTACAATGAGCAGTTCTTC
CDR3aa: CASSLDTGSGTYNEQFF

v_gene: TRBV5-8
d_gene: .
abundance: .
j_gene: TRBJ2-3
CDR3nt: TGTGCCAGCAGCTTGTTGACAGCCACAGATACGCAGTATTTT
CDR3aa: CASSLLTATDTQYF

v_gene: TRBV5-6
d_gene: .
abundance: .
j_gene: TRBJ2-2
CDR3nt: TGTGCCAGCAGCTTGGGTACTTACACCGGGGAGCTGTTTTTT
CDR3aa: CASSLGTYTGELFF

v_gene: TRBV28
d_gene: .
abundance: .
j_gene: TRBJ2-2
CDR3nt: TGTGCCAGCAGGGGAGAAACACAGGGCCACTTTTACGGGGAGCTGTTTTTT
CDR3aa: CASRGETQGHFYGELFF

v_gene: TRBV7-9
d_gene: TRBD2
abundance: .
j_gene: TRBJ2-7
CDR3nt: TGTGCCAGCAGCTTAAATCCTAGCGGGAGGGGCTGGATTGAGGAGCAGTACTTC
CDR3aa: CASSLNPSGRGWIEEQYF

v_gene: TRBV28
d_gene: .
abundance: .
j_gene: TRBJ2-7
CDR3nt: TGTGCCAGCACCCCTCCAAGGATGGGGGTCTACGAGCAGTACTTC
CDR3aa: CASTPPRMGVYEQYF

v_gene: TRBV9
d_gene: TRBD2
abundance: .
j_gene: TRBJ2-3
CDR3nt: TGTGCCAGCAGCGTAGGAGGCGGGAGAAGCACAGATACGCAGTATTTT
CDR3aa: CASSVGGGRSTDTQYF

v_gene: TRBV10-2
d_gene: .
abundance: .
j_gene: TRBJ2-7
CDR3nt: TGCGCCAGCACCGGTTCCTACGAGCAGTACTTC
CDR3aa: CASTGSYEQYF

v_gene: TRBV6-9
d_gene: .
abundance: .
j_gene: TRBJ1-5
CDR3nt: TGTGCCAGCAGGGAATATCCATGGGGGACCAATCAGCCCCAGCATTTT
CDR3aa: CASREYPWGTNQPQHF

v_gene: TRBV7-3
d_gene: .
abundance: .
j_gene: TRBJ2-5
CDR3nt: TGTGCCAGCAGCGCTGGGGGGTACCAAGAGACCCAGTACTTC
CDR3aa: CASSAGGYQETQYF

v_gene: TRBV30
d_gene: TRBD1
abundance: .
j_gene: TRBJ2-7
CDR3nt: TGTGCCTGGAGTAAGGGGGCCCGGGGCGAGCAGTACTTC
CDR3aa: CAWSKGARGEQYF

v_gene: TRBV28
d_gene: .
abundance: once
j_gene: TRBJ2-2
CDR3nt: TGTGCCAGCATATCGGGTAGCTACACCGGGGAGCTGTTTTTT
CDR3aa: CASISGSYTGELFF

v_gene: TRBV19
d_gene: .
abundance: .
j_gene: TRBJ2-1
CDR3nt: TGTGCCAGTAGTCAACCGGAGACTAAGAATGAGCAGTTCTTC
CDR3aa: CASSQPETKNEQFF

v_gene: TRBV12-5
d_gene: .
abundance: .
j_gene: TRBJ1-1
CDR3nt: TGTGCTAGTGGTTCATTGTCGACCCTATGGGCGAACACTGAAGCTTTCTTT
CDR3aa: CASGSLSTLWANTEAFF

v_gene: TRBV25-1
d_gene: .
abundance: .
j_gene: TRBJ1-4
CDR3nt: TGTGCCAGCAGCGCCAGGAGTGAAAAACTGTTTTTT
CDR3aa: CASSARSEKLFF

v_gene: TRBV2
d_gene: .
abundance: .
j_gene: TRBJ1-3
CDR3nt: TGTGCCAGCAGAGACCAGTGGGACACCATATATTTT
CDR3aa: CASRDQWDTIYF